These 3 T cell receptor beta chains came from one sample sequenced in a study of T-cell reconstitution after alpha-beta-depleted transplantation in children. Unique molecular identifiers were used to barcode this TCRbeta library. MiXCR, run by TCRdb on the PCR reads, gives a single entry per CDR3 protein. The sample includes 98,000 or so distinct CDR3 sequences, under 25% of them seen just once. The source material was PBMCs, sampled before TCRalphabeta/CD19-depleted stem cell transplant. The receptors come from a boy younger than 10 with acute lymphoblastic leukemia, due to receive a stem cell transplant.

This clonotype was counted a single time. The chain couples TRBV5-1 to TRBJ1-1; a possible D gene is TRBD1 (6 bases). The CDR3 contains 16 residues. Germline CDR1 SGHRS, CDR2 YFSETQ. The V and J ends lost 2 bases and 1 base respectively, with 15 bases between them. In nucleotides, the CDR3 is TGCGCCAGCAGCTTACAAAATCAGGGGTCGAACACTGAAGCTTTCTTT. Its protein product is CASSLQNQGSNTEAFF. The full variable domain, its missing parts supplied by reference TRBV5-1 and TRBJ1-1, is KAGVTQTPRYLIKTRGQQVTLSCSPISGHRSVSWYQQTPGQGLQFLFEYFSETQRNKGNFPGRFSGRQFSNSRSEMNVSTLELGDSALYLCASSLQNQGSNTEAFFGQGTRLTVV.

The table lists this clonotype with a few counts. The CDR3, as DNA: TGTGCCAGCAGCCTTCAGGGGGGGCCCAACAATGAGCAGTTCTTC. It translates to CASSLQGGPNNEQFF. The rearrangement joins TRBV7-2 to TRBJ2-1, with D possibly called TRBD1 or TRBD2 (7 bases each). V was trimmed by 5 bases and J by 5 bases, leaving 16 bases between them. The germline CDR1 and CDR2 sequences are SGHTA and FQGNSA. The CDR3 length is 15 residues.

CDR3 amino acids: CSASPAFSEQFF. CDR3 sequence (DNA): TGCAGTGCTAGTCCCGCATTCTCCGAGCAGTTCTTC. The chain couples TRBV20-1 to TRBJ2-1, with D uncertain. CDR3 length: 12 residues. Trimming left V 3 bases short and J 10 bases short, with 13 bases between. Germline CDR1 DFQATT, CDR2 SNEGSKA (reference sequence).